These T cell receptor beta chains were read from a single sample in a study of post-analysis software for immune sequencing data. TCRdb processed the PCR reads anew with MiXCR; each CDR3 protein has one entry. In the table there are about half a million distinct CDR3 sequences, approximately 45% of which are singletons. Sequenced material: blood. The receptors stem from a girl aged 10-17 years with multiple sclerosis. Both conserved end residues are part of each CDR3. D genes are given only for firm matches. Rows give clone size only sometimes, using once, few, many, or a class for an expanded clone.

d_gene: -; j_gene: TRBJ1-2; abundance: -; v_gene: TRBV9; CDR3nt: TGTGCCAACATGGGGTATGGCTACACCTTC; CDR3aa: CANMGYGYTF
d_gene: -; j_gene: TRBJ1-5; abundance: -; v_gene: TRBV15; CDR3nt: TGTGCCACCAGCCGCGACAGGACGGGCAATCAGCCCCAGCATTTT; CDR3aa: CATSRDRTGNQPQHF
d_gene: -; j_gene: TRBJ2-3; abundance: few; v_gene: TRBV12-3/TRBV12-4; CDR3nt: TGTGCCAGCAGTTTAGGGACTACCCGCACAGATACGCAGTATTTT; CDR3aa: CASSLGTTRTDTQYF
d_gene: -; j_gene: TRBJ2-7; abundance: once; v_gene: TRBV6-4; CDR3nt: TGTGCCAGCAGTGAGGGGACAAGGGATCAGGCTGAGCAGTACTTC; CDR3aa: CASSEGTRDQAEQYF
d_gene: TRBD2; j_gene: TRBJ2-3; abundance: few; v_gene: TRBV7-3; CDR3nt: TGTGCCAGCAGCTTATTGGGACTAGCGGGAGATACGCAGTATTTT; CDR3aa: CASSLLGLAGDTQYF
d_gene: TRBD2; j_gene: TRBJ2-4; abundance: few; v_gene: TRBV7-2; CDR3nt: TGTGCCAGCAGCCCAGGGGCTAGCGGGGCAGCCAAAAACATTCAGTACTTC; CDR3aa: CASSPGASGAAKNIQYF
d_gene: TRBD2; j_gene: TRBJ2-3; abundance: -; v_gene: TRBV11-2; CDR3nt: TGTGCCAGCAGGGCCGGGATTAGCGGGAGCACAGATACGCAGTATTTT; CDR3aa: CASRAGISGSTDTQYF
d_gene: TRBD1; j_gene: TRBJ2-7; abundance: -; v_gene: TRBV10-3; CDR3nt: TGTGTCGTCCGGGACAGGGAATACGAGCAGTACTTC; CDR3aa: CVVRDREYEQYF
d_gene: TRBD2; j_gene: TRBJ2-5; abundance: -; v_gene: TRBV7-3; CDR3nt: TGTGCCAGCAGCTTTTTAGCGGGACGGGGGGAGACCCAGTACTTC; CDR3aa: CASSFLAGRGETQYF
d_gene: TRBD1; j_gene: TRBJ2-5; abundance: few; v_gene: TRBV5-6; CDR3nt: TGTGCCAGCAGCTATGGACAGGATCAAGAGACCCAGTACTTC; CDR3aa: CASSYGQDQETQYF
d_gene: -; j_gene: TRBJ1-2; abundance: few; v_gene: TRBV6-2/TRBV6-3; CDR3nt: TGTGCCAGCAGTTACGAGGGAACGCGGGGCTACACCTTC; CDR3aa: CASSYEGTRGYTF
d_gene: -; j_gene: TRBJ2-1; abundance: once; v_gene: TRBV9; CDR3nt: TGTGCCAGCAGCGTAGGGCGGGGGCACTACAATGAGCAGTTCTTC; CDR3aa: CASSVGRGHYNEQFF
d_gene: TRBD2; j_gene: TRBJ2-7; abundance: -; v_gene: TRBV19; CDR3nt: TGTGCCAGTAGTATGGGAGGGCATCGAAACTACGAGCAGTACTTC; CDR3aa: CASSMGGHRNYEQYF
d_gene: -; j_gene: TRBJ2-5; abundance: -; v_gene: TRBV6-1; CDR3nt: TGTGCCAGCAGTGGGGAATATTTTGACAGGTATCAAGAGACCCGGTACTTC; CDR3aa: CASSGEYFDRYQETRYF
d_gene: -; j_gene: TRBJ1-5; abundance: -; v_gene: TRBV28; CDR3nt: TGTGCCAGCAGTTCCCGGACCTCGAGCAATCAGCCCCAGCATTTT; CDR3aa: CASSSRTSSNQPQHF
d_gene: TRBD2; j_gene: TRBJ2-1; abundance: few; v_gene: TRBV28; CDR3nt: TGTGCCAGCAGTTTCGCCGGGACTAGCTCCTACAATGAGCAGTTCTTC; CDR3aa: CASSFAGTSSYNEQFF
d_gene: -; j_gene: TRBJ2-1; abundance: -; v_gene: TRBV6-5; CDR3nt: TGTGCCAGCAGTACGGGGTATGAGCAGTTCTTC; CDR3aa: CASSTGYEQFF
d_gene: -; j_gene: TRBJ2-3; abundance: -; v_gene: TRBV6-5; CDR3nt: TGTGCCAGCAGTTACGGCCGCGGGAGCACAGATACGCAGTATTTT; CDR3aa: CASSYGRGSTDTQYF
d_gene: TRBD2; j_gene: TRBJ2-7; abundance: -; v_gene: TRBV27; CDR3nt: TGTGCCAGCAGTTTATCGACGAGGGAGGGCTACGAGCAGTACTTC; CDR3aa: CASSLSTREGYEQYF
d_gene: TRBD1; j_gene: TRBJ2-4; abundance: -; v_gene: TRBV7-2; CDR3nt: TGTGCCAGCAGCCTACAGGGGACCAAAAACATTCAGTACTTC; CDR3aa: CASSLQGTKNIQYF
d_gene: -; j_gene: TRBJ2-1; abundance: -; v_gene: TRBV7-2; CDR3nt: TGTGCCAGCAGTAAGGAGGCAGCCTACAATGAGCAGTTCTTC; CDR3aa: CASSKEAAYNEQFF
d_gene: TRBD1; j_gene: TRBJ1-2; abundance: -; v_gene: TRBV29-1; CDR3nt: TGCAGCGTCCGGGACAGCGAGAACTATGGCTACACCTTC; CDR3aa: CSVRDSENYGYTF
d_gene: TRBD1; j_gene: TRBJ2-1; abundance: few; v_gene: TRBV12-3/TRBV12-4; CDR3nt: TGTGCCAGCAGGACTACAGGGGGCTTCTACAATGAGCAGTTCTTC; CDR3aa: CASRTTGGFYNEQFF
d_gene: -; j_gene: TRBJ2-3; abundance: -; v_gene: TRBV11-2; CDR3nt: TGTGCCAGCAGCTTAGATTCTTCGCCCAGGGGAGCAACAGATACGCAGTATTTT; CDR3aa: CASSLDSSPRGATDTQYF
d_gene: TRBD1; j_gene: TRBJ1-5; abundance: -; v_gene: TRBV20-1; CDR3nt: TGCAGTGCTTCGCCATTTGGACAGGGGAGGAGTCAGCCCCAGCATTTT; CDR3aa: CSASPFGQGRSQPQHF
d_gene: -; j_gene: TRBJ2-3; abundance: few; v_gene: TRBV4-1; CDR3nt: TGCGCCAGCAGCCAAGTACCGAGGCCTAGCACAGATACGCAGTATTTT; CDR3aa: CASSQVPRPSTDTQYF
d_gene: TRBD1; j_gene: TRBJ1-4; abundance: few; v_gene: TRBV30; CDR3nt: TGTGCCCGGAGTGTACAGGGACAGGTGGATGAAAAACTGTTTTTT; CDR3aa: CARSVQGQVDEKLFF
d_gene: -; j_gene: TRBJ2-1; abundance: -; v_gene: TRBV6-6; CDR3nt: TGTGCCAGCAGTTACGGTGGAGGGTCCTACAATGAGCAGTTCTTC; CDR3aa: CASSYGGGSYNEQFF
d_gene: TRBD2; j_gene: TRBJ2-1; abundance: -; v_gene: TRBV10-3; CDR3nt: TGTGCCATCAGGGGGTCTCGGGGTATCACGGGAGGGCGTGGTGAGCAGTTCTTC; CDR3aa: CAIRGSRGITGGRGEQFF
d_gene: TRBD1; j_gene: TRBJ1-5; abundance: -; v_gene: TRBV7-6; CDR3nt: TGTGCCAGCAGCTCCCTCCAGGGGGATCAGCCCCAGCATTTT; CDR3aa: CASSSLQGDQPQHF
d_gene: TRBD1; j_gene: TRBJ2-5; abundance: few; v_gene: TRBV28; CDR3nt: TGTGCCAGCACCTTACGAGGGGGCGACCTCCAAGAGACCCAGTACTTC; CDR3aa: CASTLRGGDLQETQYF
d_gene: TRBD1; j_gene: TRBJ2-7; abundance: -; v_gene: TRBV20-1; CDR3nt: TGCAGTGCGCAGACTGGGACAGCCTATGGCTACGAGCAGTACTTC; CDR3aa: CSAQTGTAYGYEQYF
d_gene: -; j_gene: TRBJ1-1; abundance: once; v_gene: TRBV6-5; CDR3nt: TGTGCCAGCATTTCTCACGGGTCCGCCGCACAACGACGACTATTACACACTGAAGCTTTCTTT; CDR3aa: CASISHGSAAQRRLLHTEAFF
d_gene: TRBD1; j_gene: TRBJ2-1; abundance: -; v_gene: TRBV15; CDR3nt: TGTGCCACCCTCCGGGACAGGGATTTCGATGAGCAGTTCTTC; CDR3aa: CATLRDRDFDEQFF
d_gene: TRBD1; j_gene: TRBJ2-3; abundance: -; v_gene: TRBV20-1; CDR3nt: TGCAGTGCTAGTGACAGGGGCCCCAGCACAGATACGCAGTATTTT; CDR3aa: CSASDRGPSTDTQYF
d_gene: TRBD1; j_gene: TRBJ1-1; abundance: -; v_gene: TRBV5-8; CDR3nt: TGTGCCAGCAGCTTGTTCCAGGGGGCGGCTGAAGCTTTCTTT; CDR3aa: CASSLFQGAAEAFF
d_gene: TRBD1; j_gene: TRBJ2-5; abundance: -; v_gene: TRBV18; CDR3nt: TGTGCCAGCTCACCACAGACAGGGGTAGAGACCCAGTACTTC; CDR3aa: CASSPQTGVETQYF
d_gene: TRBD2; j_gene: TRBJ2-7; abundance: few; v_gene: TRBV12-3/TRBV12-4; CDR3nt: TGTGCCAGCAGTCCGAACCCACTAAAGCGGGAGGAATCCTACGAGCAGTACTTC; CDR3aa: CASSPNPLKREESYEQYF
d_gene: -; j_gene: TRBJ2-5; abundance: -; v_gene: TRBV29-1; CDR3nt: TGCAGCGTTGAACAGGAAGTTGAGCAGTACTTC; CDR3aa: CSVEQEVEQYF
d_gene: TRBD1; j_gene: TRBJ2-7; abundance: few; v_gene: TRBV4-1; CDR3nt: TGCGCCAGCAGCCACCCGGGGACAGGGGTCTACGAGCAGTACTTC; CDR3aa: CASSHPGTGVYEQYF
d_gene: -; j_gene: TRBJ1-2; abundance: few; v_gene: TRBV15; CDR3nt: TGTGCCACCAGTCTGGGGGAGATCTATGGCTACACCTTC; CDR3aa: CATSLGEIYGYTF
d_gene: -; j_gene: TRBJ2-1; abundance: -; v_gene: TRBV4-1; CDR3nt: TGCGCCAGCAGCCAAGATGCGTTACCCTACAATAAGCAGTTCTTC; CDR3aa: CASSQDALPYNKQFF
d_gene: -; j_gene: TRBJ2-5; abundance: -; v_gene: TRBV28; CDR3nt: TGTGCCAGCAGTTGGAACTCTCAAGAGACCCAGTACTTC; CDR3aa: CASSWNSQETQYF
d_gene: -; j_gene: TRBJ2-5; abundance: -; v_gene: TRBV5-1; CDR3nt: TGCGCCAGCAGTGAAGGCGGGATCGCACAAGAGACCCAGTACTTC; CDR3aa: CASSEGGIAQETQYF
d_gene: -; j_gene: TRBJ2-5; abundance: -; v_gene: TRBV12-3/TRBV12-4; CDR3nt: TGTGCCAGCAGTCCCCTAGGGGCGCTTCAAGAGACCCAGTACTTC; CDR3aa: CASSPLGALQETQYF
d_gene: -; j_gene: TRBJ1-1; abundance: -; v_gene: TRBV25-1; CDR3nt: TGTGCCACCACCAGTGGAATGAACACTGAAGCTTTCTTT; CDR3aa: CATTSGMNTEAFF
d_gene: -; j_gene: TRBJ1-1; abundance: few; v_gene: TRBV7-9; CDR3nt: TGTGCCAGCAGCCAACCACAGAACACTGAAGCTTTCTTT; CDR3aa: CASSQPQNTEAFF
d_gene: -; j_gene: TRBJ2-5; abundance: -; v_gene: TRBV7-9; CDR3nt: TGTGCCAGCAGCCTCCGCCCCAAAGAGACCCAGTACTTC; CDR3aa: CASSLRPKETQYF
d_gene: -; j_gene: TRBJ2-1; abundance: -; v_gene: TRBV9; CDR3nt: TGTGCCAGCAGCAAGGGTGGGGGACCGCGGTCGGGAAATGAGCAGTTCTTC; CDR3aa: CASSKGGGPRSGNEQFF
d_gene: TRBD2; j_gene: TRBJ2-1; abundance: few; v_gene: TRBV10-3; CDR3nt: TGTGCCATCTCCCTAGCGGTTTACAATGAGCAGTTCTTC; CDR3aa: CAISLAVYNEQFF
d_gene: -; j_gene: TRBJ1-5; abundance: -; v_gene: TRBV27; CDR3nt: TGTGCCAGCAGTTTCGGACTGGACGTACAGCCCCAGCATTTT; CDR3aa: CASSFGLDVQPQHF